This TCR beta chain was recorded in a study of shared clonotypes between healthy human individuals. Study-wide background: The donor group consisted of two women and three men, aged 18 to 49. A donor's plate count was three for CD4 naive and three for CD4 memory; CD8 naive had two and CD8 memory one. Study outcomes and limitations: Sampling included only blood; tissue repertoires likely differ.

Worth noting for this clone: The antigen remains undetermined.

CDR1 and CDR2 from the germline V gene are DFQATT and SNEGSKA (reference sequence). Deletions cut 6 bases from V and 2 bases from J, with 4 bases between. There are 10 residues in the CDR3. Terminally differentiated effector memory CD45RA+ cells were excluded from the naive CD8 cells, which were CD45RO-negative and positively selected for CCR7. Method: immunoSEQ multiplex PCR; TCRdb's copy keeps in-frame clones and lacks some. The table lists about 2,100,000 clones, about 93% of them singletons, with under 2% in the top ten. This clonotype was obtained from a young man in good health. Some clones in this sample may be carry-over from other donors' samples. The sequenced material came from naive CD8+ T cells from PBMCs. The genes are TRBV20-1 and TRBJ2-5; no clear D. The CDR3 DNA sequence: TGCAGTGCGAGTCAAGAGACCCAGTACTTC. It is translated as CSASQETQYF.